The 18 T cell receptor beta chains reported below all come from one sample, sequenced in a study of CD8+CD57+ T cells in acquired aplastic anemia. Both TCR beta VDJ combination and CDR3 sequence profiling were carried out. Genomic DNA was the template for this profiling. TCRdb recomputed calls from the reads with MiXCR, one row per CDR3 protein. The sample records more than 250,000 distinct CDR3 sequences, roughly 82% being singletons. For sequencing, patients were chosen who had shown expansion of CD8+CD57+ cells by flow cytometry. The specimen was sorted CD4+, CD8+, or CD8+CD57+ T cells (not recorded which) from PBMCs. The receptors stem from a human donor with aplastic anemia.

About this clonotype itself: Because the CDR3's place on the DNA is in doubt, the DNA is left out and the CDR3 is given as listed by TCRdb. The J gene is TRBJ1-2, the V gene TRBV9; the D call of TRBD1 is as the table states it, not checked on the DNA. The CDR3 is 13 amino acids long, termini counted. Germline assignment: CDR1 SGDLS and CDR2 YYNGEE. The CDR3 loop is CASSVGGGAGYTF.

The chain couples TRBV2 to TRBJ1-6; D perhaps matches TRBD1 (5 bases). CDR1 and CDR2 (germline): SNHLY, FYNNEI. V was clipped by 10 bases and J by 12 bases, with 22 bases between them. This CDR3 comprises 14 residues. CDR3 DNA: TGTGCCAACAGCGAGGGGCGCAGCTATCTACCCCTCCACTTT. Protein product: CANSEGRSYLPLHF.

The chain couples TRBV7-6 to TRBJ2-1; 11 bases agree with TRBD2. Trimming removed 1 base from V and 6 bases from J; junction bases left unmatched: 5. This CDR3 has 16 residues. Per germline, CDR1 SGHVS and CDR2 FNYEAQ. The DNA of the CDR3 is TGTGCCAGCAGCTTAGGGTCTAGCGGGGGGTTCAATGAGCAGTTCTTC. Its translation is CASSLGSSGGFNEQFF.

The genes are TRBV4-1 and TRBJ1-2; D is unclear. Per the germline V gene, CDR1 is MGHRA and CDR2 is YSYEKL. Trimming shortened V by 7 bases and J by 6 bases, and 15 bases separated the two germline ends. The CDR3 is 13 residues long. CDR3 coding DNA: TGCGCCAGCACCTGCATGGGGTCGAATGGCTACACCTTC. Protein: CASTCMGSNGYTF.

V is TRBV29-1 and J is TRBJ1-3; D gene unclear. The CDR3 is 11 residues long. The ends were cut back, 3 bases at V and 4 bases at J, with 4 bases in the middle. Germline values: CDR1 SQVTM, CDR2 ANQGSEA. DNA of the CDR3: TGCAGCGTTGATATGGGAAACACCATATATTTT. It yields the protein CSVDMGNTIYF.

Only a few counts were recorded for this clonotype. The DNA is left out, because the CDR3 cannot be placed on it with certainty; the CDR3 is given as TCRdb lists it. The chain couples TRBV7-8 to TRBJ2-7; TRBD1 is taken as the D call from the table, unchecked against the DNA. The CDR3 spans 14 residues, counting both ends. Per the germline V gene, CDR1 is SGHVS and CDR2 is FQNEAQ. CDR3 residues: CASSDGGVHEQFFV.

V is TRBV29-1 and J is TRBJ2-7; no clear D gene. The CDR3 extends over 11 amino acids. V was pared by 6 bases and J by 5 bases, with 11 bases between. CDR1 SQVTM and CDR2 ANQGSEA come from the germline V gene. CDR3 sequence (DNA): TGCAGCGTAAGGGTCGAGGACGAGCAGTACTTC. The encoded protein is CSVRVEDEQYF.

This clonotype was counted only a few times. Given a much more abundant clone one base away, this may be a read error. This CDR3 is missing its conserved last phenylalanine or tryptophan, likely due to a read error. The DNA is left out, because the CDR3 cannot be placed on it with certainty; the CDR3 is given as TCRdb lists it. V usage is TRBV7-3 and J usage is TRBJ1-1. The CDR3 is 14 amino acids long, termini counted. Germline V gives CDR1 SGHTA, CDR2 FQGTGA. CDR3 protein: CASSSSGTWGETQL.

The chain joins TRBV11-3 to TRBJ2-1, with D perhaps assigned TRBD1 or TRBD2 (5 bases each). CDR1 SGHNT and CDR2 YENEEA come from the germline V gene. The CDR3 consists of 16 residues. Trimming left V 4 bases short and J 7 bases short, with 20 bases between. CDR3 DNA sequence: TGTGCCAGCAGCTCTGGGCTAACGGGACCTACGAATGAGCAGTTCTTC. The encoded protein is CASSSGLTGPTNEQFF.

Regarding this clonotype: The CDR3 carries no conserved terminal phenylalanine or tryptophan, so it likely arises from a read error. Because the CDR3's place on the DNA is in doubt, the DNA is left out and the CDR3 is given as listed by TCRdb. CDR3 region: CASSETKRAYY. J is TRBJ2-7 and V is TRBV7-3. Including both end residues, the CDR3 is 11 amino acids long. Germline-derived CDR1 and CDR2 are SGHTA and FQGTGA.

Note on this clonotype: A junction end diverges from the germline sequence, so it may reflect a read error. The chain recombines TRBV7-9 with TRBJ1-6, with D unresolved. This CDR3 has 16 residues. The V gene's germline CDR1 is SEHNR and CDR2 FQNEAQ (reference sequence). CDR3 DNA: TGTGCCAGCAGTGTCGAGCTTAGCTCCTATAATTCGCCCCTCCACTTT. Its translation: CASSVELSSYNSPLHF.

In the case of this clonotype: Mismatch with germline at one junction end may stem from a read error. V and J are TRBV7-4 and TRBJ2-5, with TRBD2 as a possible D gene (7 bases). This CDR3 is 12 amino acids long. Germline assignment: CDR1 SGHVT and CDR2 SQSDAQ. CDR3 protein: CAVPGGAETEDF. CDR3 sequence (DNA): TGTGCCGTTCCTGGGGGGGCGGAGACCGAGGACTTC.

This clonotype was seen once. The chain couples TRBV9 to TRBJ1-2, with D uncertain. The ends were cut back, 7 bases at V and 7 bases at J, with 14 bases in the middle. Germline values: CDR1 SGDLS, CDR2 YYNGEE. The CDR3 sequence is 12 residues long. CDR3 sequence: CASGQDAGGYTF. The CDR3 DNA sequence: TGTGCCAGCGGCCAAGACGCGGGTGGCTACACCTTC. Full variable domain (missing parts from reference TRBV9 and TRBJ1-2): DSGVTQTPKHLITATGQRVTLRCSPRSGDLSVYWYQQSLDQGLQFLIQYYNGEERAKGNILERFSAQQFPDLHSELNLSSLELGDSALYFCASGQDAGGYTFGSGTRLTVV.

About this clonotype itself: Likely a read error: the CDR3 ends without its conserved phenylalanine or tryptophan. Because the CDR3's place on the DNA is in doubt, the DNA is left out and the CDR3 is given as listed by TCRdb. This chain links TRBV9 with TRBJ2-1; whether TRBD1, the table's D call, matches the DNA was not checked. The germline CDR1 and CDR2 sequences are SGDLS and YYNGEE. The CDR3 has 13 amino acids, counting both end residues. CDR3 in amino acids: CASSDGGMHTDTL.

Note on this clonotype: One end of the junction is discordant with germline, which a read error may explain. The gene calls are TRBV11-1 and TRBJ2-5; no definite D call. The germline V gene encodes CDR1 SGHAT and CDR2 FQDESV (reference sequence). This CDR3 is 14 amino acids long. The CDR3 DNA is TGTGCCACCAGCATAGACTCCAGCGAAGAGACCCAGTACTTC. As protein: CATSIDSSEETQYF.

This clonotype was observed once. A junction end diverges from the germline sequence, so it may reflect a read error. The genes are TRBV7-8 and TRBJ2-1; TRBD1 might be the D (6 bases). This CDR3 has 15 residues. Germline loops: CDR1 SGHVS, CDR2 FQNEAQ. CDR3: CASSIAGGADNGQFF. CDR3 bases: TGTGCCAGCAGCATAGCTGGGGGCGCCGACAATGGGCAGTTCTTC.

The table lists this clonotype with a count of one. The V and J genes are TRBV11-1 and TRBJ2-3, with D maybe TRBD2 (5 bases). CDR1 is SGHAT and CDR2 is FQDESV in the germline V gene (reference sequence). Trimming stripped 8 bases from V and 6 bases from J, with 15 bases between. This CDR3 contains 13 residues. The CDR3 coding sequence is TGTGCCAGCGGCTCGGGGTACGAGGATACGCAGTATTTT. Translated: CASGSGYEDTQYF.

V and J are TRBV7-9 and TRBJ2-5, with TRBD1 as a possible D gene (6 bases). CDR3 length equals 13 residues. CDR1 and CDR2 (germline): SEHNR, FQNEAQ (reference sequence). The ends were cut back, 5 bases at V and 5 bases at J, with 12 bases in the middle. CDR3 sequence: CASSPQGRETQYF. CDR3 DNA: TGTGCCAGCAGCCCACAGGGTAGGGAGACCCAGTACTTC.